The 12 T cell receptor beta chains reported below all come from one sample, sequenced in a study of post-analysis software for immune sequencing data. General study points: The study found TRBV5-6, TRBV5-1 and TRBV20-1 among five TRBV segments more frequent in patients than controls.

cDNA libraries of TCR beta carried unique molecular identifiers. TCRdb processed the PCR reads anew with MiXCR; each CDR3 protein has one entry. The profile shows about 430,000 distinct CDR3 sequences, less than 40% of them singletons. Their antigens are not known. Sequencing used blood. These receptors all stem from a girl aged 2 to 9 with multiple sclerosis.

This clonotype was found a few times. The chain joins TRBV20-1 to TRBJ2-1; 12 nucleotides agree with TRBD2. This CDR3 spans 14 amino acids. From germline, CDR1 is DFQATT and CDR2 SNEGSKA (reference sequence). V lost 7 bases and J lost 7; bases outside the gene matches: 8. The DNA of the CDR3 is TGCAGTGAAAGACTAGCGGGAGTACGTAATGAGCAGTTCTTC. Amino acids: CSERLAGVRNEQFF.

The chain uses TRBV28 and TRBJ2-4; D is ambiguous. Per germline, CDR1 MDHEN and CDR2 SYDVKM. V was clipped by 6 bases and J by 1 base, with 10 bases between them. This CDR3 has 14 residues. CDR3 protein: CASRPSGAKNIQYF. The CDR3, as DNA: TGTGCCAGCAGACCCAGTGGGGCCAAAAACATTCAGTACTTC.

This chain uses TRBV10-3 with TRBJ2-1; D gene unclear. Per the germline V gene, CDR1 is ENHRY and CDR2 is SYGVKD. The V end was cut by 4 bases, the J end by 5 bases, with 12 bases between. The CDR3 runs 14 residues. In nucleotides, the CDR3 is TGTGCCATCAGTGCGCGAACGGCGAACAATGAGCAGTTCTTC. It encodes CAISARTANNEQFF.

This sequence joins TRBV5-5 and TRBJ2-7, with D maybe TRBD1 (6 bases). CDR1 and CDR2 (germline): SGHKS, YYEKEE (reference sequence). V lost 0 bases and J lost 0, with 10 bases in between. The CDR3 has 15 residues. The CDR3 here is CASSLGTDFSYEQYF. As DNA, the CDR3 is TGTGCCAGCAGCTTGGGGACAGACTTCTCCTACGAGCAGTACTTC.

The V call is TRBV7-8, the J call TRBJ2-5; the D call may be TRBD1 or TRBD2 (5 bases each). This CDR3 region has 14 residues. The ends were cut back, 5 bases at V and 0 bases at J, with 10 bases in the middle. Germline CDR1 reads SGHVS; CDR2 reads FQNEAQ. The CDR3 coding sequence is TGTGCCAGCAGCCTCAGGGAGTACCAAGAGACCCAGTACTTC. Its translation is CASSLREYQETQYF.

The chain employs TRBV6-5 and TRBJ2-1, with 8 bases fitting TRBD1. The CDR3 sequence is 14 residues long. J was trimmed by 1 base and V by 6 bases; bases with no gene match: 2. Germline V gene lookup returns CDR1 MNHEY and CDR2 SVGAGI. The CDR3 nucleotides are TGTGCCAGCAGGCGACAGGGGTCCTACAATGAGCAGTTCTTC. Its translation is CASRRQGSYNEQFF.

A few counts support this clonotype. V and J are TRBV7-2 and TRBJ2-7; D remains unclear. The CDR3 loop spans 15 amino acids. Germline-derived CDR1 and CDR2 are SGHTA and FQGNSA. Between the trimmed V and J ends, which lost 0 bases and 0 bases, there was a span of 9 bases. CDR3 nucleotides: TGTGCCAGCAGCTTAGCGGCGGTCAGCTCCTACGAGCAGTACTTC. Protein sequence: CASSLAAVSSYEQYF.

The J gene is TRBJ2-2, the V gene TRBV7-8, with D perhaps matching TRBD2 (6 bases). CDR1 and CDR2 (germline): SGHVS, FQNEAQ. The CDR3 totals 16 residues. V was shortened by 3 bases and J by 4 bases, with 15 bases between the two germline ends. This chain's CDR3 is CASSFRTRGGTGELFF. The CDR3 DNA follows: TGTGCCAGCAGCTTTCGTACCCGGGGAGGCACCGGGGAGCTGTTTTTT.

This chain links TRBV20-1 with TRBJ1-5, with 8 bases that match TRBD1. From germline, CDR1 is DFQATT and CDR2 SNEGSKA (reference sequence). CDR3 length: 17 residues. Trimming removed 5 bases from V and 0 bases from J; junction bases left unmatched: 12. The chain's CDR3 is CSAPYPGGMGSNQPQHF. For the CDR3, the DNA is TGCAGTGCTCCATATCCAGGGGGCATGGGTAGCAATCAGCCCCAGCATTTT.

The V call is TRBV28, the J call TRBJ1-4; the D gene is possibly TRBD1 (6 bases). The CDR3 runs to 11 residues. Germline V gene data show CDR1 as MDHEN and CDR2 as SYDVKM. The V end was cut by 10 bases, the J end by 9 bases, with 12 bases between. CDR3 DNA: TGTGCCACCGGGACATCTAAAAAACTGTTTTTT. Its protein is CATGTSKKLFF.

A few counts support this clonotype. The chain is built from TRBV20-1 and TRBJ2-3; tentatively, D is TRBD2 (6 bases). The CDR3 spans 12 residues. Trimming shortened V by 1 base and J by 4 bases, and 6 bases separated the two germline ends. CDR1 is DFQATT, CDR2 SNEGSKA, per germline (reference sequence). CDR3 DNA: TGCAGTGCTAGAGGGGGGGCAGATACGCAGTATTTT. It specifies CSARGGADTQYF.

The V and J genes are TRBV4-3 and TRBJ2-1, with TRBD2 matching over 8 bases. Germline-derived CDR1 and CDR2 are LGHNA and YSLEER. After removal of 4 bases from V and 6 bases from J, the junction contained 8 bases not matched to a gene. The CDR3 totals 15 residues. The CDR3 coding sequence is TGCGCCAGCAGCCGAGACTATCGGGGGGGCAATGAGCAGTTCTTC. It is translated as CASSRDYRGGNEQFF.